These T cell receptor beta chains were read from a single sample in a study of T-cell reconstitution after alpha-beta-depleted transplantation in children. TCRdb reanalysed the PCR reads using MiXCR and keeps one entry per CDR3 protein. The sample consists of 480,000 or so distinct CDR3 sequences, over 9.5% of them appearing once. Specimen: PBMCs, collected before TCRalphabeta/CD19-depleted stem cell transplant. All receptors derive from a child aged 2-15 years with inherited bone marrow failure, due to receive a stem cell transplant. CDR3s include the opening cysteine and the closing phenylalanine or tryptophan. A D gene is named only where the DNA matches it firmly. Clone size is given for some rows only: seen once, a few or many times, or a class if the clone is expanded.

clone size	V gene	J gene	D gene	CDR3 protein	CDR3 DNA
many	TRBV28	TRBJ2-1	TRBD2	CASTPRTSGSNEQFF	TGTGCCAGCACCCCTCGGACTAGCGGGAGCAATGAGCAGTTCTTC
many	TRBV15	TRBJ1-3	-	CATSRVAGTGNTIYF	TGTGCCACCAGCAGAGTGGCAGGGACTGGAAACACCATATATTTT
many	TRBV24-1	TRBJ2-1	TRBD1	CATSVGQSSYNEQFF	TGTGCCACCAGTGTGGGACAGTCGTCCTACAATGAGCAGTTCTTC
-	TRBV5-1	TRBJ1-1	TRBD1	CASSRWTGLNTEAFF	TGCGCCAGCAGCCGATGGACAGGATTGAACACTGAAGCTTTCTTT
-	TRBV20-1	TRBJ1-1	-	CSAGRGAGTEVFF	TGCAGTGCAGGAAGGGGCGCGGGGACTGAAGTTTTCTTT
many	TRBV12-3/TRBV12-4	TRBJ2-5	-	CASSRKTGPPFPETQYF	TGTGCCAGCAGCCGAAAGACCGGGCCCCCCTTCCCCGAGACCCAGTACTTC
many	TRBV14	TRBJ2-1	TRBD2	CASSRTLGSGSSNEQFF	TGTGCCAGCAGCCGAACGTTGGGGAGCGGGAGTTCTAATGAGCAGTTCTTC
few	TRBV5-4	TRBJ2-7	-	CASSLEPAYEQYF	TGTGCCAGCAGCCTTGAACCGGCCTACGAGCAGTACTTC
few	TRBV19	TRBJ2-1	TRBD2	CASSVPGGLNEQFF	TGTGCCAGTAGTGTGCCGGGAGGGCTCAATGAGCAGTTCTTC
many	TRBV4-3	TRBJ2-7	TRBD1	CASSQAGQGSYEQYF	TGCGCCAGCAGCCAAGCTGGACAGGGCTCCTACGAGCAGTACTTC
many	TRBV3-1	TRBJ2-7	-	CASSLAASSYEQYF	TGTGCCAGCAGCCTAGCGGCAAGCTCCTACGAGCAGTACTTC
many	TRBV29-1	TRBJ1-1	-	CSVEVSGNTEAFF	TGCAGCGTTGAAGTATCGGGGAACACTGAAGCTTTCTTT
many	TRBV12-3/TRBV12-4	TRBJ2-2	-	CASSLQGPGELFF	TGTGCCAGCAGTCTCCAGGGTCCCGGGGAGCTGTTTTTT
many	TRBV27	TRBJ1-5	-	CASSFRDDQPQHF	TGTGCCAGCAGTTTCCGGGACGATCAGCCCCAGCATTTT
many	TRBV24-1	TRBJ2-2	-	CATSDFPSGELFF	TGTGCCACCAGTGATTTTCCGTCCGGGGAGCTGTTTTTT
many	TRBV20-1	TRBJ2-3	-	CSASGIFADTQYF	TGCAGTGCTAGCGGGATCTTTGCAGATACGCAGTATTTT
few	TRBV20-1	TRBJ1-5	-	CSVHRHDVYSNQPQHF	TGCAGTGTACACCGACACGATGTTTATAGCAATCAGCCCCAGCATTTT
many	TRBV7-2	TRBJ2-1	-	CASSLPGSYNEQFF	TGTGCCAGCAGCTTACCCGGCTCCTACAATGAGCAGTTCTTC
-	TRBV7-2	TRBJ2-3	-	CASSRIWDEGGRQYF	TGTGCCAGCAGCCGGATCTGGGACGAGGGGGGAAGGCAGTATTTT
few	TRBV20-1	TRBJ2-2	TRBD2	CSARAFYGLADSSNTGELFF	TGCAGTGCTAGAGCCTTTTACGGACTAGCGGATAGCTCGAACACCGGGGAGCTGTTTTTT
few	TRBV4-3	TRBJ2-5	-	CASSQEAPAEGWRETQYF	TGCGCCAGCAGCCAAGAGGCCCCAGCGGAGGGCTGGCGGGAGACCCAGTACTTC
many	TRBV7-8	TRBJ2-7	TRBD2	CASTRTSFSYEQYF	TGTGCCAGCACCAGGACTAGTTTTTCCTACGAGCAGTACTTC
many	TRBV12-3/TRBV12-4	TRBJ1-5	-	CASSDRTDHQPQHF	TGTGCCAGCAGTGACAGGACGGATCATCAGCCCCAGCATTTT
many	TRBV4-3	TRBJ2-3	-	CASSQVDRGTDTQYF	TGCGCCAGCAGCCAAGTCGATAGGGGCACAGATACGCAGTATTTT
few	TRBV27	TRBJ2-7	TRBD1	CASSLGTGVFYEQYF	TGTGCCAGCAGTCTGGGGACAGGGGTTTTCTACGAGCAGTACTTC
many	TRBV10-1	TRBJ1-1	-	CASSEFSQGGSEAFF	TGCGCCAGCAGTGAGTTTTCACAGGGAGGAAGTGAAGCTTTCTTT
-	TRBV7-6	TRBJ2-1	TRBD2	CASSSTSGGFSYNEQFF	TGTGCCAGCAGCAGTACTAGCGGGGGATTCTCCTACAATGAGCAGTTCTTC
-	TRBV10-3	TRBJ1-3	-	CAISETVSGNTIYF	TGTGCCATCAGTGAGACAGTCTCTGGAAACACCATATATTTT
few	TRBV20-1	TRBJ2-1	-	CSAREWESRSYNEQFF	TGCAGTGCTAGAGAATGGGAGTCCCGCTCCTACAATGAGCAGTTCTTC
few	TRBV5-1	TRBJ1-2	TRBD1	CASRLGGYGYTF	TGCGCCAGCAGGTTAGGGGGCTACGGCTACACCTTC
many	TRBV21-1	TRBJ2-2	-	CASSFRDKYTGELFF	TGTGCCAGCAGCTTCCGGGACAAATACACCGGGGAGCTGTTTTTT
few	TRBV12-3/TRBV12-4	TRBJ2-1	-	CASSPLVRARGNEQFF	TGTGCCAGCAGTCCTTTGGTTAGGGCCCGGGGCAATGAGCAGTTCTTC
many	TRBV28	TRBJ2-7	-	CASSTQGLSSYEQYF	TGTGCCAGCAGTACCCAGGGGCTCAGCTCCTACGAGCAGTACTTC
many	TRBV29-1	TRBJ2-2	-	CSAVPNTGELFF	TGCAGCGCTGTGCCCAACACCGGGGAGCTGTTTTTT
few	TRBV19	TRBJ2-1	-	CASSIGGLEQFF	TGTGCCAGTAGTATAGGCGGCCTTGAGCAGTTCTTC
many	TRBV10-2	TRBJ2-7	-	CASSESRTTYEQYF	TGCGCCAGCAGTGAATCTCGTACAACCTACGAGCAGTACTTC
few	TRBV27	TRBJ2-7	TRBD2	CASSRGLGVYEQYF	TGTGCCAGCAGTAGGGGACTAGGAGTTTACGAGCAGTACTTC
-	TRBV11-2	TRBJ2-7	TRBD2	CASSLELTPTSGSFYEQYF	TGTGCCAGCAGCTTAGAGTTGACCCCAACTAGCGGGTCATTCTACGAGCAGTACTTC
many	TRBV5-1	TRBJ2-2	-	CASGAGGNTGELFF	TGCGCCAGCGGCGCCGGCGGTAACACCGGGGAGCTGTTTTTT
many	TRBV4-3	TRBJ1-3	-	CASSLTFSGNTIYF	TGCGCCAGCAGCCTTACGTTCTCTGGAAACACCATATATTTT